This entry features one T cell receptor beta chain sequence. This clone has just a few counts. The specificity of this receptor is unknown. No much larger clonotype is one base removed from it; base qualities were not supplied. The same CDR3 is also encoded by other DNA sequences in this sample. TCRbeta CDR3 regions were amplified from genomic DNA by means of the immunoSEQ Assay, a bias-controlled multiplex PCR. In the authors' own workflow: The number of nucleated cells in each sample was estimated by amplification of reference gene primers within the assay. To quantify the absolute abundance of each unique TCRbeta CDR3 rearrangement, sequence reads were collapsed and filtered. Productive Simpson clonality was computed per sample as the square root of Simpson's diversity index over productive rearrangements. TCRdb stores this immuneACCESS table with in-frame sequences only. Part of the clones is absent; in the studies checked, under half of the shortfall reflects unresolved V genes, and no reason is known for the rest. That table furnishes V, J and clone size, whereas the DNA furnished D and trimming. This sample holds 100,000 to 150,000 clones; 88% were observed only once. The ten largest account for about 1.5% of the sample.

The CDR3 spans 16 residues, from the cysteine through the phenylalanine. This entry keeps only the CDR3 DNA: 48 bases, framed from base 1. Looking up the germline V gene (reference sequence) yields CDR1 LNHDA and CDR2 SQIVND. Between the V and J ends, shortened by 5 bases and 0 bases respectively, the junction contains 11 bases. These data are taken from a study of blood T cell repertoires in COVID-19 (dated by TCRdb to about 2020). Notes on the research overall: Samples covering the acute and convalescent phases of COVID-19 were provided by collaborators in the United States, Italy and Spain. Samples came from the ongoing ImmuneRACE study (first 160 participants) plus 1,254 subjects from 6 global collaborators. The prospective study material was composed of cDNA or gDNA derived from T cells, B-cell-depleted T cells, or PBMCs. The dataset comprised deeply sampled blood TCRbeta repertoires from subjects exposed to, actively infected with, or recovered from COVID-19. Where available, HLA class I and class II types were taken from metadata supplied by the sample provider and were not determined by assay-based typing. A freely available public database, intended as a resource for researchers studying the immune response to SARS-CoV-2, is where the repertoires were released. Sample metadata almost always included a de-identified subject ID, COVID-19 status, age in years and sex.

Collaborating institutions collected whole blood in K2EDTA tubes following their own protocols. For TCRbeta analysis, collaborators shipped samples as frozen whole blood, isolated PBMCs, or DNA extracted from either of those sample types. Study-wide conclusions, independent of this receptor: Clinical and demographic metadata were provided uncurated, with the amount varying by source and participant.

Sequencing was performed on peripheral blood. This clonotype was sampled from a human donor in a cohort sampled during active COVID-19. The rearranged chain carries TRBV19 and TRBJ1-6; TRBD1 is a weak D gene call, 6 bases matching. For the CDR3, the sequence is CASSLTGSSYNSPLHF. The nucleotide sequence reads TGTGCCAGTAGTCTAACAGGGAGCTCCTATAATTCACCCCTCCACTTT. Reference TRBV19 and TRBJ1-6 proteins supply the regions before and after the CDR3; the full variable domain is: DGGITQSPKYLFRKEGQNVTLSCEQNLNHDAMYWYRQDPGQGLRLIYYSQIVNDFQKGDIAEGYSVSREKKESFPLTVTSAQKNPTAFYLCASSLTGSSYNSPLHFGNGTRLTVT.